This T cell receptor beta chain was sequenced for a study of PD-1 blockade in classical Hodgkin lymphoma. Study information: Patients were administered nivolumab (3 mg/kg intravenously) every 2 weeks.

Relapse was seen in all patients after autologous stem cell transplantation, and brentuximab vedotin exposure was variable. Study-wide results and limits: Patients starting nivolumab less than 1 year after ASCT had lower diversity and were excluded from later analyses. Whereas CD4+ TCR diversity had risen significantly by C4D1, CD8+ TCR diversity had not. Relapsed/refractory patients reportedly had the lowest baseline TCR diversity, below newly diagnosed patients, who were below healthy donors.

With regard to this clone: Its matching antigen is unknown.

The V and J ends lost 11 bases and 2 bases respectively, with 19 bases between them. Germline assignment: CDR1 SNHLY and CDR2 FYNNEI. The CDR3 length is 15 residues. The table came from immunoSEQ multiplex PCR; TCRdb's copy has only in-frame clones and leaves some out. The repertoire has approximately 8,000 clones, about 86% of them found once; the top ten carry over 12%. The sequence came from a human donor with classical Hodgkin lymphoma. The sample was peripheral blood mononuclear cells (PBMCs), taken at baseline. The rearrangement joins TRBV2 to TRBJ2-1; tentatively, D is TRBD2 (6 bases). The CDR3, as DNA: TGTGCCCGCGGCAGGCGGGGCTCCCCCTACAATGAGCAGTTCTTC. It translates to CARGRRGSPYNEQFF.